The 3 T cell receptor beta chains reported below all come from one sample, sequenced in a study of T-cell reconstitution after alpha-beta-depleted transplantation in children (dated by TCRdb to between 2015 and 2016). The library relied on PCR. For sequencing, an Illumina HiSeq 2500 was employed. TCR library preparation used molecular barcoding, with unique molecular identifiers applied to normalize quantification of the TCRbeta repertoire. Clones were called with MiXCR by TCRdb after fastp trimmed the public reads at Q25, and only in-frame beta chains were retained. Rows are unified per CDR3 protein, each entry keeping the most common DNA and genes. The sample table holds 400,000 to 450,000 distinct CDR3 sequences, of which 43% were seen once. Under 30% of the sample lies in the top ten. The treatment or condition label here, explained by the study, means: allogeneic hematopoietic cell transplantation with graft depleted of TCRalphabeta T cells and CD19 B cells.

This material consisted of PBMCs, taken before TCRalphabeta/CD19-depleted stem cell transplant. Source of these receptors: a girl aged 2 to 10 with aplastic anemia, due to receive a stem cell transplant.

This sequence joins TRBV7-9 and TRBJ2-1, with D hard to call. The germline V gene encodes CDR1 SEHNR and CDR2 FQNEAQ (reference sequence). V lost 5 bases to trimming and J lost 7 bases, with 12 bases between them. The CDR3 loop spans 13 amino acids. CDR3 protein: CASSPIGWNEQFF. DNA for the CDR3: TGTGCCAGCAGCCCGATTGGGTGGAATGAGCAGTTCTTC.

This clonotype was seen at least ten times. Here the CDR3 reads CASSRGQGTDTQYF. The CDR3 DNA follows: TGTGCCAGCAGCCGCGGACAGGGTACAGATACGCAGTATTTT. V is TRBV7-9 and J is TRBJ2-3; 8 bases line up with TRBD1. After removal of 5 bases from V and 3 bases from J, the junction contained 4 bases not matched to a gene. The CDR3 is 14 residues long. From germline, CDR1 is SEHNR and CDR2 FQNEAQ (reference sequence).

This clonotype was picked up a small number of times. The chain links TRBV20-1 to TRBJ2-3; D may be TRBD2 (5 bases). Trimming shortened V by 5 bases and J by 0 bases, and 12 bases separated the two germline ends. The V gene's germline CDR1 is DFQATT and CDR2 SNEGSKA (reference sequence). This CDR3 contains 14 residues. The CDR3 DNA sequence: TGCAGTGCTTACCGGGAAGAGAGCACAGATACGCAGTATTTT. This encodes CSAYREESTDTQYF.